Listed below are T cell receptor beta chains from one sample, sequenced in a study of cytomegalovirus exposure and HLA in healthy donors. Assay used: immunoSEQ multiplex PCR; TCRdb lists only in-frame clones, some missing. Of 100,000 to 150,000 clones in the sample, about 82% are singletons; the top ten hold 4.5% to 6%. Sequenced sample: PBMCs. The source of these receptors is a man in his late teens or twenties in good health and CMV-seronegative. The CDR3 runs from the conserved cysteine through the conserved F or W. D genes are given only for firm matches. Clone sizes are given selectively: once, few, many, or a class where the clone is expanded.

v_call	j_call	d_call	clone_size	cdr3_nt	cdr3_aa
TRBV18	TRBJ1-1	TRBD1	once	TGTGCCAGCTCACCGGGACAGGATAAAGCTTTCTTT	CASSPGQDKAFF
TRBV5-1	TRBJ1-5	.	.	TGCGCCAGCAGCTCGTCTGAGGGGGTTCAGCCCCAGCATTTT	CASSSSEGVQPQHF
TRBV7-7	TRBJ2-1	.	.	TGTGCCAGCAGCTTAAGGGCGGGGGCCCTATACAATGAGCAGTTCTTC	CASSLRAGALYNEQFF
TRBV5-4	TRBJ1-2	.	.	TGTGCCAGCAGCTCTGATACCGGACTTTTTAACTATGGCTACACCTTC	CASSSDTGLFNYGYTF
TRBV27	TRBJ1-2	.	.	TGTGCCAGCAGTTTATCGCCACAGAACTATGGCTACACCTTC	CASSLSPQNYGYTF
TRBV7-9	TRBJ2-5	.	.	TGTGCCAGCAGCTTAGACTCAAAAGAGACCCAGTACTTC	CASSLDSKETQYF
TRBV6-1	TRBJ1-1	.	few	TGTGCCAGCGAGATCAGGGGCACTGAAGCTTTCTTT	CASEIRGTEAFF
TRBV15	TRBJ2-7	.	.	TGTGCCACCAGCAGGTTTGCGGGTACAGGGATCAACGAGCAGTACTTC	CATSRFAGTGINEQYF
TRBV9	TRBJ2-1	.	.	TGTGCCAGCAGCGTAGTAACAGGGTCGGAGAATGAGCAGTTCTTC	CASSVVTGSENEQFF
TRBV7-9	TRBJ1-2	.	.	TGTGCCAGCAGCTTCGGCGGCGGCGGACAAGGCTACACCTTC	CASSFGGGGQGYTF
TRBV2	TRBJ1-5	.	few	TGTGCCAGCAGCACCACAGGTAATCAGCCCCAGCATTTT	CASSTTGNQPQHF
TRBV5-1	TRBJ2-7	TRBD2	.	TGCGCCAGCAGCCCCGCCGCCGGAGCGGGAGGCTACGAGCAGTACTTC	CASSPAAGAGGYEQYF
TRBV6-1	TRBJ2-3	.	.	TGTGCCAGCAGCTTTCGCACAGATACGCAGTATTTT	CASSFRTDTQYF
TRBV29-1	TRBJ2-1	.	.	TGCAGCTCCCGCGTGTCGTACAATGAGCAGTTCTTC	CSSRVSYNEQFF
TRBV7-9	TRBJ1-2	TRBD1	.	TGTGCCAGCAGCTCATTGCCATCAACCGGGACAGGGGGAAGCGGCTACACCTTC	CASSSLPSTGTGGSGYTF
TRBV13	TRBJ2-3	TRBD2	.	TGTGCCAGCCGCATCCGGGGGGGCACAGATACGCAGTATTTT	CASRIRGGTDTQYF
TRBV25-1	TRBJ2-7	TRBD1	.	TGTGCCAGCAGCCCTAACAGGGGGCTGACCTACGAGCAGTACTTC	CASSPNRGLTYEQYF
TRBV30	TRBJ1-1	.	.	TGTGCCTGGTACGAGACCCAGGCCATGAACACTGAAGCTTTCTTT	CAWYETQAMNTEAFF
TRBV2	TRBJ1-4	TRBD1	.	TGTGCCAGCAGTGGCAACAGGGGGAGCGAAAAACTGTTTTTT	CASSGNRGSEKLFF
TRBV6-5	TRBJ2-2	.	.	TGTGCCAGCAGCCGGGCCGGGGAGCTGTTTTTT	CASSRAGELFF
TRBV5-6	TRBJ2-3	TRBD2	once	TGTGCCAGCGTGGGGGGGGGTACGCAGTATTTT	CASVGGGTQYF
TRBV6-1	TRBJ2-3	.	.	TGTGCCAGCATACTGCGAGATACGCAGTATTTT	CASILRDTQYF
TRBV9	TRBJ2-5	.	.	TGTGCCAGCAGCCCCGACAACGGGGGGACCCAGTACTTC	CASSPDNGGTQYF
TRBV28	TRBJ2-5	.	.	TGTGCCAGCAGTTTCCCCCGGGGGGCTCAAGAGACCCAGTACTTC	CASSFPRGAQETQYF
TRBV5-4	TRBJ2-2	.	once	TGTGCCAGCAGCTTGGTCTCGGTAGACGGGGAGCTGTTTTTT	CASSLVSVDGELFF
TRBV7-9	TRBJ2-7	.	.	TGTGCCAGCGATCCTGCGTCGGCGGGGAGCTCCTACGAGCAGTACTTC	CASDPASAGSSYEQYF
TRBV27	TRBJ1-2	.	.	TGTGCCAGCAGACTTACTCTTTTAGGGGCGTGGGGCTACACCTTC	CASRLTLLGAWGYTF
TRBV7-8	TRBJ1-1	.	once	TGTGCCAGCAGCCAGCAGGGGAAGACCACTGAAGCTTTCTTT	CASSQQGKTTEAFF
TRBV29-1	TRBJ1-4	.	.	TGCAGCGTTGCCAGGGCAACTAATGAAAAACTGTTTTTT	CSVARATNEKLFF
TRBV27	TRBJ2-7	TRBD2	once	TGTGCCAGCAGTTTTTTGGGACTAGCGGGAGACTACGAGCAGTACTTC	CASSFLGLAGDYEQYF
TRBV15	TRBJ1-6	.	.	TGTGCCACCAGCACCGGGATCCCCAATTCACCCCTCCACTTT	CATSTGIPNSPLHF
TRBV5-6	TRBJ2-7	TRBD1	few	TGTGCCAGCAGCTACGGGACAGCCTACGAGCAGTACTTC	CASSYGTAYEQYF
TRBV19	TRBJ2-1	.	.	TGTGCCAGTAGTCCGCAGGGGAACTCCTACAATGAGCAGTTCTTC	CASSPQGNSYNEQFF
TRBV6-1	TRBJ2-1	TRBD2	many	TGTGCCAGCAGTGAAGCTAGCGGGGGGGCCAATGAGCAGTTCTTC	CASSEASGGANEQFF
TRBV30	TRBJ1-2	TRBD1	.	TGTGCCTGGAGGACAGGGGGTATCTTGGATGGCTACACCTTC	CAWRTGGILDGYTF
TRBV19	TRBJ2-7	TRBD2	.	TGTGCCAGTAGTATAAGTCCTAGCGGGAGGCATGTTTCCTACGAGCAGTACTTC	CASSISPSGRHVSYEQYF
TRBV9	TRBJ1-4	.	.	TGTGCCAGCAGCGTGTGGGAACAGGGAGAAAAACTGTTTTTT	CASSVWEQGEKLFF
TRBV2	TRBJ2-1	TRBD2	.	TGTGCCAGCAGTCCGCTACGGACTAGCGGGAGGGGGGAAAATGAGCAGTTCTTC	CASSPLRTSGRGENEQFF
TRBV18	TRBJ2-7	TRBD1	.	TGTGCCAGCTCACCATGGCGTGGGGGACAGGGGGGAGACGAGCAGTACTTC	CASSPWRGGQGGDEQYF
TRBV18	TRBJ2-5	TRBD1	.	TGTGCCAGCTCACCCGGGACAGGGGCCATTGAAGAGACCCAGTACTTC	CASSPGTGAIEETQYF
TRBV10-2	TRBJ2-7	.	.	TGCGCCAGCAGTGTAAAAAGGGGTGGCGAGCAGTACTTC	CASSVKRGGEQYF
TRBV7-2	TRBJ1-2	.	.	TGTGCCAGCAGCCTTAGAGAGTCGGGCTACACCTTC	CASSLRESGYTF
TRBV7-9	TRBJ2-6	TRBD1	.	TGTGCCAGCAGCTCCACGGGACAGGGATACTCTGGGGCCAACGTCCTGACTTTC	CASSSTGQGYSGANVLTF
TRBV5-4	TRBJ2-1	TRBD2	.	TGTGCCAGCAGCTTGGGGCTAGCGGGAGTGAGGAATGAGCAGTTCTTC	CASSLGLAGVRNEQFF
TRBV23-1	TRBJ1-2	.	.	TGCGCCAGCAGCCTGGGTAGACTTAACTATGGCTACACCTTC	CASSLGRLNYGYTF
TRBV9	TRBJ1-3	.	once	TGTGCCAGCAGCGTAGGCGGGGTTTCTGGAAACACCATATATTTT	CASSVGGVSGNTIYF
TRBV11-2	TRBJ2-5	TRBD1	.	TGTGCCAGCAGCTTACCCGGGAGACAGGGGCCAGAGACCCAGTACTTC	CASSLPGRQGPETQYF
TRBV5-1	TRBJ1-2	.	.	TGCGCCAGCAGCTTGGCCCAGACAGACTACACCTTC	CASSLAQTDYTF